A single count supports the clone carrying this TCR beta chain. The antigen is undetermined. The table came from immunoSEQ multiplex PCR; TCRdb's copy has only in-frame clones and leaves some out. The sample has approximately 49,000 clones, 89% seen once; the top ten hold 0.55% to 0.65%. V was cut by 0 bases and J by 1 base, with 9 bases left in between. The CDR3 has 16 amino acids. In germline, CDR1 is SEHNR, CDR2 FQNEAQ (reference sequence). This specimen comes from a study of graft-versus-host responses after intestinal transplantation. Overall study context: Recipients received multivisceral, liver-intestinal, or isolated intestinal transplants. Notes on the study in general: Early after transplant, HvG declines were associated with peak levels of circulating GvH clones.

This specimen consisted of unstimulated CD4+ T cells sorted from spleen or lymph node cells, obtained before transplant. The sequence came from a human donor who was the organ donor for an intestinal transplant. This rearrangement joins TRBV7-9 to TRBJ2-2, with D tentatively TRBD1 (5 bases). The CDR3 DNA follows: TGTGCCAGCAGCTTAGCCAGGGCTTTGAACACCGGGGAGCTGTTTTTT. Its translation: CASSLARALNTGELFF.